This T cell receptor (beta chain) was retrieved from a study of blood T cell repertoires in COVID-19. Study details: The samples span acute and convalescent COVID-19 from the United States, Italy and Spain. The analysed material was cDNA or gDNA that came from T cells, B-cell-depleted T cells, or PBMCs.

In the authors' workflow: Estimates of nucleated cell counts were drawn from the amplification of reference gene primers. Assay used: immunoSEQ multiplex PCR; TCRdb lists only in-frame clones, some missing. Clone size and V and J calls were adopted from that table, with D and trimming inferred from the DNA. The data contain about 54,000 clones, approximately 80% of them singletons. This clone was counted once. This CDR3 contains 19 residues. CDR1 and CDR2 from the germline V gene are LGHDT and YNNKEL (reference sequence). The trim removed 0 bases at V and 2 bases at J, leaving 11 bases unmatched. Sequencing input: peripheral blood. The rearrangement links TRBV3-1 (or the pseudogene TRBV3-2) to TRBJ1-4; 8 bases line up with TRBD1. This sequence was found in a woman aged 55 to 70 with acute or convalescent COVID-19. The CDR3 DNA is TGTGCCAGCAGCCAAGACCCCGCAGGGGGCCTTAACACTAATGAAAAACTGTTTTTT. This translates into CASSQDPAGGLNTNEKLFF.